This entry lists 10 T cell receptor beta chains sequenced from one sample in a study of early T cells in non-severe SARS-CoV-2 infection. TCRdb processed the 5' RACE reads anew with MiXCR; each CDR3 protein has one entry. The sample carries about 71,000 distinct CDR3 sequences, roughly 13% recorded once. The sample taken for sequencing was whole blood. The source is an adult who was a healthcare worker with PCR-confirmed SARS-CoV-2 infection or an uninfected control (not recorded which).

The CDR3: CASSQDRGTGSYEQYF. CDR3 in DNA: TGTGCCAGCAGCCAAGATCGCGGGACAGGCTCCTACGAGCAGTACTTC. The genes are TRBV3-1 and TRBJ2-7; 8 bases map to TRBD1. The CDR3 loop spans 16 amino acids. The V segment lost 0 bases and the J segment 0 bases; nucleotides outside the gene matches: 4. The germline CDR1 and CDR2 sequences are LGHDT and YNNKEL (reference sequence).

The chain uses TRBV5-5 and TRBJ2-7; 11 bases fit TRBD1. The CDR3 runs 15 residues. Germline loops: CDR1 SGHKS, CDR2 YYEKEE (reference sequence). Trimming at V came to 3 bases and at J to 4 bases, leaving 6 bases not matched to a gene. The CDR3 here is CASSSPGTGGYEQYF. CDR3 DNA: TGTGCCAGCAGCTCCCCCGGGACAGGGGGGTACGAGCAGTACTTC.

This clonotype appeared many times. V is TRBV10-3 and J is TRBJ2-1, with 7 bases fitting TRBD1. CDR1 is ENHRY, CDR2 SYGVKD, per germline. V trimming: 3 bases; J trimming: 5 bases; junction bases outside the gene matches: 7. CDR3 length: 15 amino acids. The CDR3: CAISDNRGKDNEQFF. The CDR3 DNA reads TGTGCCATCAGTGATAACAGGGGAAAGGACAATGAGCAGTTCTTC.

In this sample, this clonotype turned up a few times. In DNA, the CDR3 is TGTGCCAGCAGCTTAGGCGTCAGTGCGAACACCGGGGAGCTGTTTTTT. This codes for CASSLGVSANTGELFF. The chain employs TRBV7-8 and TRBJ2-2; D is ambiguous. The CDR3 length is 16 residues. Germline CDR1 is SGHVS and CDR2 is FQNEAQ. V gave up 1 base and J gave up 0 bases, with 9 bases separating them. Looking up the rest from reference TRBV7-8 and TRBJ2-2 gives the full variable domain: GAGVSQSPRYKVAKRGQDVALRCDPISGHVSLFWYQQALGQGPEFLTYFQNEAQLDKSGLPSDRFFAERPEGSVSTLKIQRTQQEDSAVYLCASSLGVSANTGELFFGEGSRLTVL.

This clonotype was seen at least ten times. The rearrangement uses TRBV15 and TRBJ2-3; TRBD1 is a possible D gene (5 bases). Germline-derived CDR1 and CDR2 are LNHNV and YYDKDF (reference sequence). Trimming took 0 bases from V and 6 from J, leaving 13 bases between them. The CDR3 is 15 amino acids. CDR3 sequence: CATSRDRRQHDTQYF. The CDR3 DNA reads TGTGCCACCAGCAGAGACCGTCGACAGCACGATACGCAGTATTTT.

In this sample, this clonotype turned up a few times. The chain uses TRBV7-9 and TRBJ1-4; possible D gene TRBD1, 6 bases. V was cut by 1 base and J by 7 bases, with 10 bases left in between. CDR1 is SEHNR and CDR2 is FQNEAQ in the germline V gene (reference sequence). CDR3 length: 14 amino acids. In nucleotides, the CDR3 is TGTGCCAGCAGCTTAGGACAGGCGGGTGAAAAACTGTTTTTT. Translated: CASSLGQAGEKLFF.

The chain links TRBV10-3 to TRBJ1-5, with D possibly matching TRBD1 (5 bases). Germline V gives CDR1 ENHRY, CDR2 SYGVKD. The ends were cut back, 3 bases at V and 5 bases at J, with 8 bases in the middle. The CDR3 length is 13 residues. CDR3 residues: CAISDRADQPQHF. The CDR3 region has the DNA TGTGCCATCAGTGACAGGGCGGATCAGCCCCAGCATTTT.

The CDR3 sequence is CSAGESGNSPLHF. CDR3 nucleotides: TGCAGCGCTGGTGAATCGGGTAATTCACCCCTCCACTTT. The chain joins TRBV29-1 to TRBJ1-6; D ambiguous. Germline loops: CDR1 SQVTM, CDR2 ANQGSEA. V was trimmed by 7 bases and J by 6 bases, leaving 13 bases between them. The CDR3 totals 13 residues.

The V call is TRBV9, the J call TRBJ2-3; TRBD2 aligns across 7 bases. Germline V gene lookup returns CDR1 SGDLS and CDR2 YYNGEE. Trimming at V came to 1 base and at J to 1 base, leaving 3 bases not matched to a gene. This CDR3 has 15 residues. In DNA form, the CDR3 reads TGTGCCAGCAGCGTATCTAGCGGAGGCACAGATACGCAGTATTTT. The encoded protein is CASSVSSGGTDTQYF.

The V call is TRBV5-1, the J call TRBJ1-5; D is undetermined. There are 13 residues in the CDR3. The V gene's germline CDR1 is SGHRS and CDR2 YFSETQ. V was clipped by 4 bases and J by 1 base, with 6 bases between them. The CDR3 loop reads CASSMDSNQPQHF. In nucleotides, the CDR3 is TGCGCCAGCAGCATGGACAGCAATCAGCCCCAGCATTTT.